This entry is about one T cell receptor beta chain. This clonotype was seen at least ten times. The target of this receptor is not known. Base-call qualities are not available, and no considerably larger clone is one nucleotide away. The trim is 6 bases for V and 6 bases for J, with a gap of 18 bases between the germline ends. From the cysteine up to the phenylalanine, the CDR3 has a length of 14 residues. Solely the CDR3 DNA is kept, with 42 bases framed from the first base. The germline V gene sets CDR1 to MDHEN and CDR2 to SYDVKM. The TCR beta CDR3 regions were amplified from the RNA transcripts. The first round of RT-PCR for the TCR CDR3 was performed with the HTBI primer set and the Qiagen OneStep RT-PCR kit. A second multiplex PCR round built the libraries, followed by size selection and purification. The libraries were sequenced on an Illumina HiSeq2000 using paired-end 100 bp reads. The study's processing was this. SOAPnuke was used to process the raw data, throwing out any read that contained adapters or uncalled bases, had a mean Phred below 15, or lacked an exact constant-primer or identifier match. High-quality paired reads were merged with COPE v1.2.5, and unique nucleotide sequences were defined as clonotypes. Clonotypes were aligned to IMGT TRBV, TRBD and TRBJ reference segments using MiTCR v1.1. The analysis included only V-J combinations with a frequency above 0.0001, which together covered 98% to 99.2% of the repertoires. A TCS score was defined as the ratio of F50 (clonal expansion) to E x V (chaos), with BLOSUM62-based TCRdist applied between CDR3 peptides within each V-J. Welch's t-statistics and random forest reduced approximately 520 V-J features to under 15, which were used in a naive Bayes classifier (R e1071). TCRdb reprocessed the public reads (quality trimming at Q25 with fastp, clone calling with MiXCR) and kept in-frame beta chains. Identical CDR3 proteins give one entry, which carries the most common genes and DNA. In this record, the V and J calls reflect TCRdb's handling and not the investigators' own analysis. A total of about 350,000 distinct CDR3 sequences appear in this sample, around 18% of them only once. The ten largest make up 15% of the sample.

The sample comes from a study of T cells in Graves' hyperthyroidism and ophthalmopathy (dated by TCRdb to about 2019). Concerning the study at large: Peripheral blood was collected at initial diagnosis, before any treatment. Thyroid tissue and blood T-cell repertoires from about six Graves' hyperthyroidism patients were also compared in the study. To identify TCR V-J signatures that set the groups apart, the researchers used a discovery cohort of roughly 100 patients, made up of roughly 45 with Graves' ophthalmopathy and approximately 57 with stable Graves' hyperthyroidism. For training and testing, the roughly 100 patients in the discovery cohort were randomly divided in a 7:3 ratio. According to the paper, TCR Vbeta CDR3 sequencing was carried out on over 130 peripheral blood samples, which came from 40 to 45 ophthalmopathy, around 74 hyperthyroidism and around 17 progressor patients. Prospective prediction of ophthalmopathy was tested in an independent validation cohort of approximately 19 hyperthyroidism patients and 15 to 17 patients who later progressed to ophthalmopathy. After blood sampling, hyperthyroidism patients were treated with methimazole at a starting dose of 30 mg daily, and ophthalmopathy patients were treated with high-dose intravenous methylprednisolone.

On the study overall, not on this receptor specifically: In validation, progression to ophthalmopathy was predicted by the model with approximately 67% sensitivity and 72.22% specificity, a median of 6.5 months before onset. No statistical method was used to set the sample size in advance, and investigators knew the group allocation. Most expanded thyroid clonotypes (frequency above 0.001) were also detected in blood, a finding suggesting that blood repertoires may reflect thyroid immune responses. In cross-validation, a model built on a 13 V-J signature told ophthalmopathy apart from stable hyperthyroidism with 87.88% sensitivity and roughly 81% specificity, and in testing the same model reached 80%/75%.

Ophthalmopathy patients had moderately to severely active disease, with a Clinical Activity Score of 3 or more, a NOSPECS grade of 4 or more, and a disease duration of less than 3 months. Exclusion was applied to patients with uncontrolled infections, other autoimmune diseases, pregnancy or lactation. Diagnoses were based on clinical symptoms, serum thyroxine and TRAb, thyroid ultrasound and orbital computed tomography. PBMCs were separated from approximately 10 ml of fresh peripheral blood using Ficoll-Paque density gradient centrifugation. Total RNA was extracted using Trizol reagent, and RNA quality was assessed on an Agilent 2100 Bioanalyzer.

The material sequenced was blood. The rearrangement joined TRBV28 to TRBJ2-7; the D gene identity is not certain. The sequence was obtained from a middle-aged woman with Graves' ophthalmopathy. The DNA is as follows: TGTGCCAGCAGCCCCTTCGCCAGACCGCCCGAGCAGTACTTC. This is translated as CASSPFARPPEQYF.